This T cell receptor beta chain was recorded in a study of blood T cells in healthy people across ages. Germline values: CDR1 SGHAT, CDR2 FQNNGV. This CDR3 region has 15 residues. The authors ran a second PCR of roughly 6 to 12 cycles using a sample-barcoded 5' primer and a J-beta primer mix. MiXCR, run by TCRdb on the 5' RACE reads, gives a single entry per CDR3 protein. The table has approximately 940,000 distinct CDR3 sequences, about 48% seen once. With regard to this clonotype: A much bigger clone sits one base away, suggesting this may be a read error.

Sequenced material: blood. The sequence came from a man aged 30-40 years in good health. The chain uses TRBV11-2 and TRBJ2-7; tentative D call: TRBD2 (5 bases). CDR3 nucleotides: TGTGCCAGCAACTTAGTCCGGGGAGCGTCCTACGAGCAGTACTTC. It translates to CASNLVRGASYEQYF.